These 10 T cell receptor beta chains were sequenced from one sample in a study of blood T cell repertoires in COVID-19. Profiling relied on immunoSEQ multiplex PCR, and the TCRdb table lists in-frame clones only, not all of them. In the table there are more than 200,000 clones, around 90% of which are singletons. The sequenced sample was peripheral blood. All receptors come from a woman in her sixties with COVID-19, enrolled during active disease.

This sequence joins TRBV7-6 and TRBJ2-2; D is undetermined. V was clipped by 7 bases and J by 3 bases, with 21 bases between them. The CDR3 is 17 residues long. Germline lookup yields CDR1 SGHVS and CDR2 FNYEAQ. The CDR3 reads CASTQRGGVTDTGELFF. CDR3 DNA: TGTGCCAGCACCCAACGCGGTGGTGTTACCGACACCGGGGAGCTGTTTTTT.

The genes are TRBV15 and TRBJ2-1; TRBD2 agrees at 10 bases. The germline V gene has CDR1 LNHNV and CDR2 YYDKDF (reference sequence). Trimming removed 2 bases from V and 10 bases from J; junction bases left unmatched: 17. The CDR3 consists of 18 residues. The CDR3, as DNA: TGTGCCACCAGCAGACCGGGGGCTAGCGGGAGACAGTCAAGAGAGCAGTTCTTC. This codes for CATSRPGASGRQSREQFF.

In the case of this clone: The same CDR3 can be traced to other DNA sequences in this sample. CDR3 loop: CSARRVTEAFF. As DNA, the CDR3 is TGCAGTGCGAGGAGGGTCACTGAAGCTTTCTTT. The chain combines TRBV20-1 with TRBJ1-1; D is unclear. Trimming took 6 bases from V and 4 from J, leaving 9 bases between them. CDR1 DFQATT and CDR2 SNEGSKA come from the germline V gene (reference sequence). CDR3 length: 11 amino acids.

This clone occurred once. J is TRBJ2-5 and V is TRBV19; D not resolved. V lost 5 bases to trimming and J lost 0 bases, with 19 bases between them. CDR1 is LNHDA and CDR2 is SQIVND in the germline V gene (reference sequence). The length of the CDR3 is 17 residues. CDR3 sequence reads: CASSPTSVGTNQETQYF. CDR3 DNA: TGTGCCAGTAGTCCAACTTCGGTGGGCACAAACCAAGAGACCCAGTACTTC.

CDR3 bases: TGTGCCAGCAGCCCCACTGGAGGCTTCCAAGAGACCCAGTACTTC. Protein sequence: CASSPTGGFQETQYF. The V call is TRBV5-4, the J call TRBJ2-5, with TRBD2 as a possible D gene (5 bases). CDR3 length: 15 amino acids. Germline CDR1 is SGHNT and CDR2 is YYREEE (reference sequence). Trimming shortened V by 4 bases and J by 1 base, and 14 bases separated the two germline ends.

The V call is TRBV29-1, the J call TRBJ1-4, with D possibly being TRBD1 (5 bases). This CDR3 region has 14 residues. V was pared by 5 bases and J by 5 bases, with 15 bases between. Looked up from germline, CDR1 is SQVTM and CDR2 is ANQGSEA. CDR3 in DNA: TGCAGCGTTCTAACCTTAGACAGCAATGAAAAACTGTTTTTT. The encoded protein is CSVLTLDSNEKLFF.

This clone was seen a few times. The V call is TRBV4-1, the J call TRBJ1-4; 9 bases are shared with TRBD1. This CDR3 is 15 amino acids long. Germline-derived CDR1 and CDR2 are MGHRA and YSYEKL. V dropped 3 bases and J dropped 7; count of bases not matched to a gene: 6. DNA of the CDR3: TGCGCCAGCAGCCAGGACAGGGGAGGGGGTGAAAAACTGTTTTTT. It codes for CASSQDRGGGEKLFF.

This clone was detected only once. The chain combines TRBV6-4 with TRBJ2-2, with a tentative D call TRBD2 (8 bases). Germline-derived CDR1 and CDR2 are MRHNA and SNTAGT. There are 16 residues in the CDR3. Trimming took 2 bases from V and 7 from J, leaving 17 bases between them. In DNA, the CDR3 is TGTGCCAGCAGTGACGGGACAGCGGGAGAGAGCGGGGAGCTGTTTTTT. This codes for CASSDGTAGESGELFF.

The chain recombines TRBV14 with TRBJ1-1, with 8 bases fitting TRBD1. The germline V gene has CDR1 SGHDN and CDR2 FVKESK. CDR3 length: 15 amino acids. V lost 2 bases, J lost 1 base, and 3 bases stayed unmatched. The CDR3 region has the DNA TGTGCCAGCAGCCAACGGACAGGGCAGAACACTGAAGCTTTCTTT. This translates into CASSQRTGQNTEAFF.

This chain links TRBV29-1 with TRBJ2-7, with TRBD2 matching over 10 bases. The CDR3 is 12 residues long. V was pared by 7 bases and J by 4 bases, with 4 bases of the junction left unmatched. Looked up from germline, CDR1 is SQVTM and CDR2 is ANQGSEA. The CDR3 coding sequence is TGCAGCGCTAGCGGGAGTGGGTACGAGCAGTACTTC. This sequence encodes CSASGSGYEQYF.